Shown below are 15 T cell receptor beta chains from a single sample sequenced in a study of human T cells and chemical hapten exposure. TCRdb independently ran MiXCR on the RACE reads; one entry per CDR3 protein. Of some 250,000 distinct CDR3 sequences in the sample, 7.5% to 9% were seen once. Time point here: pre-sensitization, week 0. Noted treatment: therapeutic diphenylcyclopropenone sensitization with weekly scalp DPC. Source: whole blood, taken in connection with sensitization to the hapten diphenylcyclopropenone (DPC). The receptors were gathered from a man aged 18 to 35 with alopecia areata. Some clones in this sample may be carry-over from other donors' samples.

Worth noting for this clonotype: Given a much more abundant clone one base away, this may be a read error. The V gene is TRBV4-1, the J gene TRBJ1-1; D gene unclear. The CDR3 extends over 15 amino acids. Trimming shortened V by 1 base and J by 9 bases, and 18 bases separated the two germline ends. Germline V gene lookup returns CDR1 MGHRA and CDR2 YSYEKL. CDR3 residues: CASSQGPSERAKAFF. In DNA form, the CDR3 reads TGCGCCAGCAGCCAAGGTCCAAGCGAGAGAGCTAAAGCTTTCTTT.

There are a few counts of this clonotype. The CDR3 here is CASSLGSILGELFF. The CDR3 DNA is TGTGCCAGCAGCTTGGGCTCTATCCTCGGGGAGCTGTTTTTT. The chain uses TRBV7-9 and TRBJ2-2; D not certain. The CDR3 loop spans 14 amino acids. Germline V gene data show CDR1 as SEHNR and CDR2 as FQNEAQ (reference sequence). V was cut by 3 bases and J by 7 bases, with 12 bases left in between.

This clonotype was found a few times. The J gene is TRBJ2-2, the V gene TRBV3-1; no clear D gene. Germline CDR1 LGHDT, CDR2 YNNKEL (reference sequence). V was cut by 3 bases and J by 0 bases, with 5 bases left in between. The CDR3 contains 14 residues. CDR3 residues: CASSQGSNTGELFF. As DNA, the CDR3 is TGTGCCAGCAGCCAGGGGTCGAACACCGGGGAGCTGTTTTTT.

This chain joins TRBV4-2 and TRBJ1-4, with D possibly matching TRBD1 (6 bases). CDR3 length: 16 residues. Germline V gene data show CDR1 as LGHNA and CDR2 as YNFKEQ. Trimming took off 1 base at V and 4 bases at J, with 13 bases between the two ends. The CDR3 nucleotides read TGTGCCAGCAGCCAAGGCGACAGGCTTATTAATGAAAAACTGTTTTTT. Its protein product is CASSQGDRLINEKLFF.

This clonotype was observed a handful of times. The V and J genes are TRBV6-5 and TRBJ1-1; the D is unclear. V was trimmed by 4 bases and J by 4 bases, leaving 13 bases between them. The CDR3 contains 14 residues. Germline V gene sequence: CDR1 MNHEY, CDR2 SVGAGI. For the CDR3, the DNA is TGTGCCAGCAGTTCGACCGGGGTTGGCACTGAAGCTTTCTTT. Translation gives CASSSTGVGTEAFF.

This rearrangement joins TRBV6-5 to TRBJ1-2, with 7 positions matching TRBD1. CDR1 is MNHEY and CDR2 is SVGAGI in the germline V gene. This CDR3 contains 15 residues. The V segment lost 4 bases and the J segment 6 bases; nucleotides outside the gene matches: 11. The CDR3 region is CASSSPTGPKHGYTF. The CDR3 nucleotides are TGTGCCAGCAGTTCTCCGACAGGGCCGAAACATGGCTACACCTTC.

The chain combines TRBV7-2 with TRBJ1-2; 8 bases agree with TRBD1. After removal of 5 bases from V and 0 bases from J, the junction contained 8 bases not matched to a gene. The CDR3 totals 16 residues. Germline V gives CDR1 SGHTA, CDR2 FQGNSA. The CDR3, as DNA: TGTGCCAGCAGCCCAGCCGGACAGGGAGCTAACTATGGCTACACCTTC. Protein product: CASSPAGQGANYGYTF.

The rearrangement joins TRBV5-6 to TRBJ2-3; the D gene is possibly TRBD1 (7 bases). V was pared by 0 bases and J by 2 bases, with 19 bases between. CDR3 length: 18 amino acids. From germline, CDR1 is SGHDT and CDR2 YYEEEE. The CDR3 spells CASSLGRGLKAPTDTQYF. CDR3 nucleotides: TGTGCCAGCAGCTTGGGGAGGGGGCTCAAGGCACCCACAGATACGCAGTATTTT. Combining the CDR3 with reference TRBV5-6 and TRBJ2-3 gives the whole variable domain DAGVTQSPTHLIKTRGQQVTLRCSPKSGHDTVSWYQQALGQGPQFIFQYYEEEERQRGNFPDRFSGHQFPNYSSELNVNALLLGDSALYLCASSLGRGLKAPTDTQYFGPGTRLTVL.

A few counts support this clonotype. The chain joins TRBV5-4 to TRBJ1-2, with TRBD1 matching over 8 bases. J gave up 3 bases and V 3 bases, and 7 bases lay outside the gene matches. Germline CDR1 is SGHNT and CDR2 is YYREEE (reference sequence). This CDR3 is 15 amino acids long. The CDR3 DNA reads TGTGCCAGCAGCTCCTGGACAGGGAGCCACTATGGCTACACCTTC. Amino acids: CASSSWTGSHYGYTF. Full variable domain (remainder filled in from reference TRBV5-4 and TRBJ1-2): ETGVTQSPTHLIKTRGQQVTLRCSSQSGHNTVSWYQQALGQGPQFIFQYYREEENGRGNFPPRFSGLQFPNYSSELNVNALELDDSALYLCASSSWTGSHYGYTFGSGTRLTVV.

The chain is built from TRBV27 and TRBJ1-4; D is undetermined. Trimming removed 5 bases at V and 4 bases at J, with 20 bases between. The CDR3 length is 17 residues. CDR1 is MNHEY and CDR2 is SMNVEV in the germline V gene (reference sequence). Written as DNA, the CDR3 is TGTGCCAGCAGTCTAAATCGGCCACCCGCGGATAATGAAAAACTGTTTTTT. Encoded protein: CASSLNRPPADNEKLFF.

This clonotype was observed at least ten times. The chain links TRBV20-1 to TRBJ1-5; 8 bases are shared with TRBD1. The CDR3 loop spans 15 amino acids. Germline loops: CDR1 DFQATT, CDR2 SNEGSKA (reference sequence). J was trimmed by 7 bases and V by 2 bases; bases with no gene match: 10. CDR3 in DNA: TGCAGTGCTAGAAACCCGGACAGGGTCGGACAGCCCCAGCATTTT. It encodes CSARNPDRVGQPQHF.

This clonotype showed up many times. The V and J genes are TRBV4-3 and TRBJ2-3, with D unclear. CDR3 length: 15 amino acids. Germline CDR1 is LGHNA and CDR2 is YSLEER. The V and J ends lost 1 base and 2 bases respectively, with 10 bases between them. The CDR3 region has the DNA TGCGCCAGCAGCCAAGGGAGCCTACACACAGATACGCAGTATTTT. This translates into CASSQGSLHTDTQYF.

This clonotype was seen a few times. The chain uses TRBV21-1 and TRBJ1-2. TRBV21-1 is assigned pseudogene status. The CDR3 has 14 residues. The CDR3 loop reads CASSKGGGNYGYTF. CDR3 nucleotide sequence: TGTGCCAGCAGCAAAGGAGGCGGGAACTATGGCTACACCTTC.

This clonotype was seen a handful of times. This chain connects TRBV11-2 to TRBJ2-7, with D perhaps assigned TRBD1 or TRBD2 (5 bases each). The CDR3 runs 18 residues. Trimming shortened V by 5 bases and J by 3 bases, and 26 bases separated the two germline ends. Germline V gene data show CDR1 as SGHAT and CDR2 as FQNNGV. The CDR3 DNA follows: TGTGCCAGCAGCCGGGACCGACAGTCGCATATGGTACGCTACGAGCAGTACTTC. Encoded protein: CASSRDRQSHMVRYEQYF. The full variable domain, completed using reference TRBV11-2 and TRBJ2-7, is EAGVAQSPRYKIIEKRQSVAFWCNPISGHATLYWYQQILGQGPKLLIQFQNNGVVDDSQLPKDRFSAERLKGVDSTLKIQPAKLEDSAVYLCASSRDRQSHMVRYEQYFGPGTRLTVT.

The J gene is TRBJ2-3, the V gene TRBV6-1, with 9 positions matching TRBD2. This CDR3 is 16 amino acids long. Germline V gene sequence: CDR1 MNHNS, CDR2 SASEGT. Losses at the gene ends were 4 bases for V and 1 base for J; bases not matched to a gene: 6. The CDR3 here is CASSVSQRGGTDTQYF. CDR3 bases: TGTGCCAGCAGTGTCTCCCAGCGGGGGGGCACAGATACGCAGTATTTT.